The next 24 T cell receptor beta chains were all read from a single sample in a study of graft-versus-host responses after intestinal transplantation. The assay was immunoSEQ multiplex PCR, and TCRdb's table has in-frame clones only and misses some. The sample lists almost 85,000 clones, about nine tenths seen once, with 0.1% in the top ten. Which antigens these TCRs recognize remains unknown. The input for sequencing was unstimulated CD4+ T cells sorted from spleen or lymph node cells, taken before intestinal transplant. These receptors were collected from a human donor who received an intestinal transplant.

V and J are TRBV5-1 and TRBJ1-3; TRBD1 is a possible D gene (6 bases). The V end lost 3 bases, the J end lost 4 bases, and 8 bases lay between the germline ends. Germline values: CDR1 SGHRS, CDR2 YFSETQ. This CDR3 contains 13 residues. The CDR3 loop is CASSSDRGNTIYF. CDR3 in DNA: TGCGCCAGCAGCTCTGACAGGGGAAACACCATATATTTT.

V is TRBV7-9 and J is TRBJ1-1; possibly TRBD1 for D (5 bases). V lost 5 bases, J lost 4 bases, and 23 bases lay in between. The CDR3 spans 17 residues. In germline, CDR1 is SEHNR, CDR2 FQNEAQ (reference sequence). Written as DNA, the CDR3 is TGTGCCAGCAGCCCCCCATCGGGGCAGCGGGTAGGCACTGAAGCTTTCTTT. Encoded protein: CASSPPSGQRVGTEAFF.

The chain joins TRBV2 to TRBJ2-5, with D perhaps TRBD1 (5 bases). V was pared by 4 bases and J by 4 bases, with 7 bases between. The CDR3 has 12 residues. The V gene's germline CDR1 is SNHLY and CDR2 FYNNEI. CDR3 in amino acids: CASSGQLETQYF. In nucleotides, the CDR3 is TGTGCCAGCAGTGGACAGTTAGAGACCCAGTACTTC.

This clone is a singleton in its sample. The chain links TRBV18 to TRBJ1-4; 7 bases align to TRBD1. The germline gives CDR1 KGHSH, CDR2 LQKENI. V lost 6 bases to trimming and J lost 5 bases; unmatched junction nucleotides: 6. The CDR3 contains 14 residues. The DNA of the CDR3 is TGTGCCAGCTCCTCAGGGGGGTGGAATGAAAAACTGTTTTTT. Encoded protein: CASSSGGWNEKLFF.

CDR3 nucleotides: TGTGCCAGCAGTTTATCAGGACAGGGAAACATCAATCAGCCCCAGCATTTT. It is translated as CASSLSGQGNINQPQHF. The chain uses TRBV28 and TRBJ1-5; 8 nucleotides align to TRBD1. V shed 1 base, J shed 3 bases, and the junction held 8 bases outside the gene matches. In germline, CDR1 is MDHEN, CDR2 SYDVKM. The CDR3 has 17 amino acids.

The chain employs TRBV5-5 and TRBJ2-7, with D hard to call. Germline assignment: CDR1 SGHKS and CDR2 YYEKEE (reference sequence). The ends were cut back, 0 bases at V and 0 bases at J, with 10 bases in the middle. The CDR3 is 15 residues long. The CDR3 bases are TGTGCCAGCAGCTTGGAACCCACATCCTCCTACGAGCAGTACTTC. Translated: CASSLEPTSSYEQYF.

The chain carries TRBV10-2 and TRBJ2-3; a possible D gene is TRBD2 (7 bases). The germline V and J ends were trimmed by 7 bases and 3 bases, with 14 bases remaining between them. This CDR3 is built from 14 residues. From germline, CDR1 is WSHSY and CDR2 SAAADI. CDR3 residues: CASMGGGWTDTQYF. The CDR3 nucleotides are TGCGCCAGCATGGGGGGGGGCTGGACAGATACGCAGTATTTT.

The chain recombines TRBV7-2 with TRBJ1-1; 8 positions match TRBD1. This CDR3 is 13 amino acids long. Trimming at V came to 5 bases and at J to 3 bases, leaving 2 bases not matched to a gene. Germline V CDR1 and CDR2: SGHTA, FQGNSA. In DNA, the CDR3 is TGTGCCAGCAGCCCGGACAGGGACACTGAAGCTTTCTTT. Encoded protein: CASSPDRDTEAFF.

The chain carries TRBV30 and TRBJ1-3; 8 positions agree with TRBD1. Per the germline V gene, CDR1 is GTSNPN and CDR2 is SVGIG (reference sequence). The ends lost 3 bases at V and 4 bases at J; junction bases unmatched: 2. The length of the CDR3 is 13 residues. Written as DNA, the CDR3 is TGTGCCTGGAGGACAGGGGCCGGAAACACCATATATTTT. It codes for CAWRTGAGNTIYF.

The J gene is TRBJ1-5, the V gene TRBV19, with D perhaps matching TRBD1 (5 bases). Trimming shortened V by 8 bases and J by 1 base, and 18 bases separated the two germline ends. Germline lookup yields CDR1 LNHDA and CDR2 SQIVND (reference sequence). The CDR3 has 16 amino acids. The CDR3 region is CASGAGRVISNQPQHF. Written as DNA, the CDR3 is TGTGCCAGTGGGGCAGGGAGGGTGATAAGCAATCAGCCCCAGCATTTT.

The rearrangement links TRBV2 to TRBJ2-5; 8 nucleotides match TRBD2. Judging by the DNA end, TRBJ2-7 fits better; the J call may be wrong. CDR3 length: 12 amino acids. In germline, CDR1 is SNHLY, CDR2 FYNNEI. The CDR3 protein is CASSGGVREQYF. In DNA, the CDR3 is TGTGCCAGCAGCGGGGGGGTCCGCGAGCAGTACTTC.

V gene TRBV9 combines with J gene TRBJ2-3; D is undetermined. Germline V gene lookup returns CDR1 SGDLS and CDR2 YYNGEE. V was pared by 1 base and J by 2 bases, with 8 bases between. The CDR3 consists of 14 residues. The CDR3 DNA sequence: TGTGCCAGCAGCGTATTAGCTTACACAGATACGCAGTATTTT. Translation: CASSVLAYTDTQYF. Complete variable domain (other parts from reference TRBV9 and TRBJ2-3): DSGVTQTPKHLITATGQRVTLRCSPRSGDLSVYWYQQSLDQGLQFLIQYYNGEERAKGNILERFSAQQFPDLHSELNLSSLELGDSALYFCASSVLAYTDTQYFGPGTRLTVL.

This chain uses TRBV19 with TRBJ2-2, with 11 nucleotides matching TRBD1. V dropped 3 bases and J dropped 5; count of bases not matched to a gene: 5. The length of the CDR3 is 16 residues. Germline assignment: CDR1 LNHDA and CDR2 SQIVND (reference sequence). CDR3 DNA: TGTGCCAGTAGTATCCGGACAGGGGGCTTAACCGGGGAGCTGTTTTTT. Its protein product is CASSIRTGGLTGELFF.

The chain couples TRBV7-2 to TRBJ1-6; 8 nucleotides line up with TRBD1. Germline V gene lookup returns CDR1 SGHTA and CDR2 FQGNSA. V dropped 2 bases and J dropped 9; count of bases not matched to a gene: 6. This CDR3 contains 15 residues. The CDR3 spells CASSLTGQGASPLHF. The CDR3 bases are TGTGCCAGCAGCTTAACCGGACAGGGAGCTTCACCCCTCCACTTT.

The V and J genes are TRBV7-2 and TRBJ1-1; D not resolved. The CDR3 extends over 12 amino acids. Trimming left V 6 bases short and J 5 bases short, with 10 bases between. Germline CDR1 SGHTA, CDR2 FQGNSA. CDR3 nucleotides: TGTGCCAGCAGTCCAGGAGGAACTGAAGCTTTCTTT. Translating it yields CASSPGGTEAFF. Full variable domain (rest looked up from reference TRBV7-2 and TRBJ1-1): GAGVSQSPSNKVTEKGKDVELRCDPISGHTALYWYRQSLGQGLEFLIYFQGNSAPDKSGLPSDRFSAERTGGSVSTLTIQRTQQEDSAVYLCASSPGGTEAFFGQGTRLTVV.

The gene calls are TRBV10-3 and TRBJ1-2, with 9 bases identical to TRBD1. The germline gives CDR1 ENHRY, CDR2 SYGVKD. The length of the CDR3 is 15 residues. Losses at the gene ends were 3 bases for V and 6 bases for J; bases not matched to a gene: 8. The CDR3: CAISERGQGPDGYTF. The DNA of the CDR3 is TGTGCCATCAGTGAAAGGGGACAGGGCCCTGATGGCTACACCTTC.

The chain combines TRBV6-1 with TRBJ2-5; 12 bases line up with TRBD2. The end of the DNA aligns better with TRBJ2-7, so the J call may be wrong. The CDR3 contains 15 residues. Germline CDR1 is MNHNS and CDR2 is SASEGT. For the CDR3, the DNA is TGTGCCAGCAGCATTCTAGCGGGGGGGGTAGACGAGCAGTACTTC. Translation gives CASSILAGGVDEQYF.

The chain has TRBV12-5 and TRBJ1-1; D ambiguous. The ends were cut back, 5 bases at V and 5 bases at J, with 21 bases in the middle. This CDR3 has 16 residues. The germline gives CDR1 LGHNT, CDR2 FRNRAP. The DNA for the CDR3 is TGTGCTAGTGGTCAACTCAGGCCCGCGGGGAGGACTGAAGCTTTCTTT. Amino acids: CASGQLRPAGRTEAFF.

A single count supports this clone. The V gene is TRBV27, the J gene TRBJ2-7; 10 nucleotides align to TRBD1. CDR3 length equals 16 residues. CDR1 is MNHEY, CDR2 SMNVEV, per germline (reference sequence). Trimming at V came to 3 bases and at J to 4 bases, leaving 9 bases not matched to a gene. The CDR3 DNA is TGTGCCAGCAGTTTCCTGGGACAGGGGATGGGATACGAGCAGTACTTC. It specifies CASSFLGQGMGYEQYF.

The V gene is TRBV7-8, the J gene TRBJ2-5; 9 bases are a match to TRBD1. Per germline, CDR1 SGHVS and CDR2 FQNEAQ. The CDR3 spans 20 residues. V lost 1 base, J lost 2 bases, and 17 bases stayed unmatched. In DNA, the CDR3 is TGTGCCAGCAGCTTAGACCCATTCCCGGGACAGGGATTCCATCAAGAGACCCAGTACTTC. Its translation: CASSLDPFPGQGFHQETQYF.

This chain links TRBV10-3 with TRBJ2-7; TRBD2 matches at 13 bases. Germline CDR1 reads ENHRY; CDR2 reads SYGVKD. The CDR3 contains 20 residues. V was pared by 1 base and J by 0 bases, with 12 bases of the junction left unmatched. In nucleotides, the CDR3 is TGTGCCATCAGTGAGTTCACTTGGACTAGCGGGGGACCTGACTCCTACGAGCAGTACTTC. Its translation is CAISEFTWTSGGPDSYEQYF.

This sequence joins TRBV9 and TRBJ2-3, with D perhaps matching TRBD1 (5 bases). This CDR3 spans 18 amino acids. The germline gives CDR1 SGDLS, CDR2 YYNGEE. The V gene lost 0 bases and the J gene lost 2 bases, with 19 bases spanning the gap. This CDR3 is CASSVARTRMYNTDTQYF. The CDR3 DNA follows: TGTGCCAGCAGCGTAGCCCGGACAAGGATGTATAACACAGATACGCAGTATTTT. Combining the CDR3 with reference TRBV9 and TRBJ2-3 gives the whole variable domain DSGVTQTPKHLITATGQRVTLRCSPRSGDLSVYWYQQSLDQGLQFLIQYYNGEERAKGNILERFSAQQFPDLHSELNLSSLELGDSALYFCASSVARTRMYNTDTQYFGPGTRLTVL.

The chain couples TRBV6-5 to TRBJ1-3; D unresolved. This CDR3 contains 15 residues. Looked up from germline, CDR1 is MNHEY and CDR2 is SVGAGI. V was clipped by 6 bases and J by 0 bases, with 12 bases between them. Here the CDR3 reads CASSLTEFSGNTIYF. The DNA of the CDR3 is TGTGCCAGCAGCCTAACCGAGTTCTCTGGAAACACCATATATTTT.

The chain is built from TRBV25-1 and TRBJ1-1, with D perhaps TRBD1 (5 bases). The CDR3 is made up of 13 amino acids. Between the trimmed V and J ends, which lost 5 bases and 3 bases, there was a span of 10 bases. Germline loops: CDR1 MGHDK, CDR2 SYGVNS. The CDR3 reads CASSLRGDTEAFF. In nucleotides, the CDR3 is TGTGCCAGCAGTCTTCGGGGGGACACTGAAGCTTTCTTT. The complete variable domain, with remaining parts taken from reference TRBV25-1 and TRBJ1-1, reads EADIYQTPRYLVIGTGKKITLECSQTMGHDKMYWYQQDPGMELHLIHYSYGVNSTEKGDLSSESTVSRIRTEHFPLTLESARPSHTSQYLCASSLRGDTEAFFGQGTRLTVV.